Listed below are T cell receptor beta chains from one sample, sequenced in a study of OX40 agonist ivuxolimab in advanced cancers. Some clones are missing from TCRdb's copy, which holds only in-frame ones; the method was immunoSEQ multiplex PCR. This table holds approximately 82,000 clones, about 90% found once. This sample comprised CD4+ or CD8+ T cells sorted from blood, obtained in a trial of the OX40 agonist ivuxolimab. The receptor set was obtained from an adult with an advanced solid tumor such as melanoma, head and neck, liver or kidney cancer. Each CDR3 is given with its conserved first and last residue. D genes are given only for firm matches. Rows may omit the clone size; those that give it use once, few, many or a size class.

D gene: TRBD1
clone size: medium-sized
V gene: TRBV19
J gene: TRBJ2-5
CDR3 protein: CASSPGQLGTQYF
CDR3 DNA: TGTGCCAGTAGCCCGGGACAGCTCGGGACCCAGTACTTC

D gene: TRBD1
clone size: -
V gene: TRBV2
J gene: TRBJ2-6
CDR3 protein: CATGQGATGANVLTF
CDR3 DNA: TGTGCCACAGGACAGGGGGCTACGGGGGCCAACGTCCTGACTTTC

D gene: -
clone size: -
V gene: TRBV18
J gene: TRBJ1-5
CDR3 protein: CASSLTDSNQPQHF
CDR3 DNA: TGTGCCAGCTCACTAACAGATAGCAATCAGCCCCAGCATTTT

D gene: TRBD2
clone size: -
V gene: TRBV4-2
J gene: TRBJ2-1
CDR3 protein: CASSPLSGSGNDEQFF
CDR3 DNA: TGTGCCAGCAGCCCGCTAAGTGGTAGCGGGAATGATGAGCAGTTCTTC

D gene: TRBD1
clone size: -
V gene: TRBV13
J gene: TRBJ1-2
CDR3 protein: CASSLQGDRAYGYTF
CDR3 DNA: TGTGCCAGCAGCTTACAGGGGGACAGGGCGTATGGCTACACCTTC

D gene: -
clone size: once
V gene: TRBV10-2
J gene: TRBJ1-1
CDR3 protein: CASIQGTEAFF
CDR3 DNA: TGCGCCAGCATTCAGGGCACTGAAGCTTTCTTT

D gene: TRBD1
clone size: -
V gene: TRBV5-1
J gene: TRBJ1-2
CDR3 protein: CASSDTTGMDYGYTF
CDR3 DNA: TGCGCCAGCAGCGACACGACAGGGATGGACTATGGCTACACCTTC

D gene: TRBD2
clone size: -
V gene: TRBV6-1
J gene: TRBJ2-3
CDR3 protein: CASSGTSQSDTQYF
CDR3 DNA: TGTGCCAGCAGCGGGACTAGCCAGTCAGATACGCAGTATTTT

D gene: -
clone size: -
V gene: TRBV6-1
J gene: TRBJ2-5
CDR3 protein: CASSSNSAQETQYF
CDR3 DNA: TGTGCCAGCAGTTCTAATAGCGCTCAAGAGACCCAGTACTTC

D gene: -
clone size: -
V gene: TRBV28
J gene: TRBJ2-1
CDR3 protein: CASSLGGGDEQFF
CDR3 DNA: TGTGCCAGCAGTTTGGGGGGGGGCGATGAGCAGTTCTTC

D gene: TRBD1
clone size: -
V gene: TRBV6-1
J gene: TRBJ2-2
CDR3 protein: CASSSGQGDTGELFF
CDR3 DNA: TGTGCCAGCAGTTCAGGACAGGGCGACACCGGGGAGCTGTTTTTT

D gene: -
clone size: few
V gene: TRBV6-1
J gene: TRBJ1-4
CDR3 protein: CASSKQGAEKLFF
CDR3 DNA: TGTGCCAGCAGCAAACAGGGCGCGGAAAAACTGTTTTTT

D gene: -
clone size: -
V gene: TRBV30
J gene: TRBJ2-3
CDR3 protein: CAWSGTADTQYF
CDR3 DNA: TGTGCCTGGAGTGGAACCGCAGATACGCAGTATTTT

D gene: TRBD1
clone size: -
V gene: TRBV2
J gene: TRBJ2-1
CDR3 protein: CASGDRTSNNEQFF
CDR3 DNA: TGTGCCAGCGGGGACAGGACTTCCAACAATGAGCAGTTCTTC

D gene: -
clone size: -
V gene: TRBV11-3
J gene: TRBJ2-3
CDR3 protein: CASSLSLHTDTQYF
CDR3 DNA: TGTGCCAGCAGCTTAAGTTTACACACAGATACGCAGTATTTT

D gene: TRBD2
clone size: medium-sized
V gene: TRBV7-2
J gene: TRBJ2-7
CDR3 protein: CASSPRRKGLAGGLEQYF
CDR3 DNA: TGTGCCAGCAGCCCAAGGAGGAAGGGACTAGCGGGAGGGCTCGAGCAGTACTTC

D gene: -
clone size: -
V gene: TRBV7-9
J gene: TRBJ2-7
CDR3 protein: CASSSRLVDEQYF
CDR3 DNA: TGTGCCAGCAGCTCCCGACTAGTGGACGAGCAGTACTTC

D gene: TRBD1
clone size: -
V gene: TRBV2
J gene: TRBJ1-6
CDR3 protein: CANRDRYNSPLHF
CDR3 DNA: TGTGCCAACCGGGACAGATATAATTCACCCCTCCACTTT

D gene: TRBD1
clone size: -
V gene: TRBV28
J gene: TRBJ1-1
CDR3 protein: CASSSGQGRVNTEAFF
CDR3 DNA: TGTGCCAGCAGTTCGGGACAGGGGAGGGTGAACACTGAAGCTTTCTTT

D gene: -
clone size: -
V gene: TRBV6-1
J gene: TRBJ2-7
CDR3 protein: CASSELGGQSLYEQYF
CDR3 DNA: TGTGCCAGCAGTGAACTCGGAGGACAGAGTCTCTACGAGCAGTACTTC

D gene: TRBD2
clone size: -
V gene: TRBV5-1
J gene: TRBJ2-1
CDR3 protein: CASSSGLAGLDEQFF
CDR3 DNA: TGCGCCAGCAGTTCTGGACTAGCGGGACTCGATGAGCAGTTCTTC

D gene: -
clone size: -
V gene: TRBV6-1
J gene: TRBJ2-7
CDR3 protein: CASMEYRDSYEQYF
CDR3 DNA: TGTGCCAGCATGGAGTATAGGGACTCCTACGAGCAGTACTTC

D gene: TRBD1
clone size: -
V gene: TRBV7-2
J gene: TRBJ1-2
CDR3 protein: CASSSTTGSYNYGYTF
CDR3 DNA: TGTGCCAGCAGCTCGACGACAGGGTCGTATAACTATGGCTACACCTTC

D gene: -
clone size: -
V gene: TRBV10-3
J gene: TRBJ2-1
CDR3 protein: CACKANPSYNEQFF
CDR3 DNA: TGTGCCTGCAAAGCTAATCCTTCCTACAATGAGCAGTTCTTC